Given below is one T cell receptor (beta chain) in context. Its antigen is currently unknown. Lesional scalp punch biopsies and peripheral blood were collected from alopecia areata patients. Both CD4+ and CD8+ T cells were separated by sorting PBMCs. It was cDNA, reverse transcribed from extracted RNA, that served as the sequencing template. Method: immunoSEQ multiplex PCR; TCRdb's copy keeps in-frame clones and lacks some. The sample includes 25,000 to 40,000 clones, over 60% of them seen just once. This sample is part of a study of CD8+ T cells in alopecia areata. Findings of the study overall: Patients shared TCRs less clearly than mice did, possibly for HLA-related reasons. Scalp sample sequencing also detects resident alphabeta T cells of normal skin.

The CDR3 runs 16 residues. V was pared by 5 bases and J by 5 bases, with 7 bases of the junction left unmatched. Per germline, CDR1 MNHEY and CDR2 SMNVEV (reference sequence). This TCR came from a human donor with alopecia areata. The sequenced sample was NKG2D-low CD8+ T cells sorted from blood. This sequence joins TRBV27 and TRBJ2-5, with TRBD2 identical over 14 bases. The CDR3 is CASSLGTSGSRETQYF. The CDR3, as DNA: TGTGCCAGCAGTCTGGGGACTAGCGGGAGTCGGGAGACCCAGTACTTC.